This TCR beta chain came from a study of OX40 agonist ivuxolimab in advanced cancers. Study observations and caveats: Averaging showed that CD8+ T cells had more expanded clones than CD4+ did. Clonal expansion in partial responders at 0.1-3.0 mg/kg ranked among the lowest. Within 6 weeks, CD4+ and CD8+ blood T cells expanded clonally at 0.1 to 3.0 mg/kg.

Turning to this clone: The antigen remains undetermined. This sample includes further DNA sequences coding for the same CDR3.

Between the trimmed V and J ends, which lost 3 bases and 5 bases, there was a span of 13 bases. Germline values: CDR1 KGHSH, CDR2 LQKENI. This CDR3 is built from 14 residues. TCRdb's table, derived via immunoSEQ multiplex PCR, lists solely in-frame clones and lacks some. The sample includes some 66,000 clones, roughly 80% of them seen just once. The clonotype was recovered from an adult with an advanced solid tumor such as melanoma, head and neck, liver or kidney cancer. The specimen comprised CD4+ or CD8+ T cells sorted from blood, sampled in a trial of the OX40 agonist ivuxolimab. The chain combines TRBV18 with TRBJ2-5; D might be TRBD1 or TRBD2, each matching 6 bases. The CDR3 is CASSPRVGGETQYF. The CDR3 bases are TGTGCCAGCTCACCCCGCGTCGGGGGCGAGACCCAGTACTTC.